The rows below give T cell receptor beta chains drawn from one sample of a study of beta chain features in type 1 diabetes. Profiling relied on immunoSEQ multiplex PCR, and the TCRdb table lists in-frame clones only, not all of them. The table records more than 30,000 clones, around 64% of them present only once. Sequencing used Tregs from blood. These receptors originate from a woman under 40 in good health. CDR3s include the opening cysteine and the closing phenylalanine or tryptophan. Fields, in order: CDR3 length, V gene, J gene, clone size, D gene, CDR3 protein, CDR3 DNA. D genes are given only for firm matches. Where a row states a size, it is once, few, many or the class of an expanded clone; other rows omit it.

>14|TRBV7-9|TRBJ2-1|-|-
CASSFFGGGDEQFF
TGTGCCAGCAGCTTCTTCGGGGGTGGCGATGAGCAGTTCTTC
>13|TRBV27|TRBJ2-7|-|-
CASSLFNSYEQYF
TGTGCCAGCAGTTTATTTAACTCCTACGAGCAGTACTTC
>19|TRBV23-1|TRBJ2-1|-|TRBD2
CASSQSLKGGGGGYNEQFF
TGCGCCAGCAGTCAATCTTTAAAAGGGGGCGGGGGGGGATACAATGAGCAGTTCTTC
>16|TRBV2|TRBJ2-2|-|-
CASRILANTNTGELFF
TGTGCCAGTCGGATATTAGCGAATACGAACACCGGGGAGCTGTTTTTT
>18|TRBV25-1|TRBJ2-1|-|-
CASSESPPLDSLGNEQFF
TGTGCCAGCAGTGAATCTCCACCCCTGGACAGCCTTGGGAATGAGCAGTTCTTC
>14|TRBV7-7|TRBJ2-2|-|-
CASSLNRAGGELFF
TGTGCTAGCAGCTTGAACAGGGCGGGCGGGGAGCTGTTTTTT
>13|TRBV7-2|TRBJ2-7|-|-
CASSSGRANEQYF
TGTGCCAGCAGCTCTGGCAGGGCTAACGAGCAGTACTTC
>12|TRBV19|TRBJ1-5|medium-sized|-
CASSVGNQPQHF
TGTGCCAGTAGTGTCGGCAATCAGCCCCAGCATTTT
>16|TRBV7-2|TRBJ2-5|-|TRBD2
CASSPLAGGPGKTQYF
TGTGCCAGCAGCCCCCTAGCGGGAGGGCCGGGAAAGACCCAGTACTTC
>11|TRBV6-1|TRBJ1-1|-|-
CASSRGFEAFF
TGTGCCAGCAGTCGAGGGTTTGAAGCTTTCTTT
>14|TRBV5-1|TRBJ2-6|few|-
CASSGSSGANVLTF
TGCGCCAGCAGCGGGAGCTCTGGGGCCAACGTCCTGACTTTC
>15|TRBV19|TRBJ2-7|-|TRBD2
CASSIAGVFSYEQYF
TGTGCCAGTAGTATTGCGGGGGTATTCTCCTACGAGCAGTACTTC
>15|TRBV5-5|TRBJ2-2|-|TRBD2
CASSQMLAGTGELFF
TGTGCCAGCAGCCAAATGCTAGCGGGTACCGGGGAGCTGTTTTTT
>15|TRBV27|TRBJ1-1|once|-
CASSLYRGSVRQAFF
TGTGCCAGCAGTTTATATAGGGGCTCAGTTCGTCAAGCTTTCTTT
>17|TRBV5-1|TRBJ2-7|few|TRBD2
CASSYSLLAGDSYEQYF
TGCGCCAGCAGCTATTCACTACTAGCGGGAGACTCCTACGAGCAGTACTTC
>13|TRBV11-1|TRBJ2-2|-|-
CASSFIDTGELFF
TGTGCCAGCAGCTTCATTGACACCGGGGAGCTGTTTTTT
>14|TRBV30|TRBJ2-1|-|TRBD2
CAWSVIRHGTRPFF
TGTGCCTGGAGTGTAATTCGACATGGGACTAGGCCGTTCTTC
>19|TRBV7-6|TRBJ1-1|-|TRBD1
CASSLGRRGGQDPNTEAFF
TGTGCCAGCAGCTTAGGGAGGAGAGGGGGACAGGATCCGAACACTGAAGCTTTCTTT
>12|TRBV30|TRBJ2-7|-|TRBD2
CAWSGGGYEQYF
TGTGCCTGGAGTGGCGGGGGATACGAGCAGTACTTC
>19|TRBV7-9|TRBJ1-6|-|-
CASSARRDSLSSYNSPLHF
TGTGCCAGCAGCGCCCGACGAGACTCCCTGAGCTCCTATAATTCACCCCTCCACTTT
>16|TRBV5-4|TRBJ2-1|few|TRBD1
CASSRTGQVAYNEQFF
TGTGCCAGCAGTCGGACAGGACAGGTTGCCTACAATGAGCAGTTCTTC
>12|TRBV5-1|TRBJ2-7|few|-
CASSLEGDEQYF
TGCGCCAGCAGCTTGGAGGGGGACGAGCAGTACTTC
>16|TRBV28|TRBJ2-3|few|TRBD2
CASSTGLAGGFDTQYF
TGTGCCAGCAGTACCGGACTAGCGGGAGGTTTTGATACGCAGTATTTT
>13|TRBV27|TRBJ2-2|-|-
CASSLSGGGELFF
TGTGCCAGCAGTTTATCCGGCGGCGGGGAGCTGTTTTTT
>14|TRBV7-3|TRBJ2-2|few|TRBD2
CASSFTSGSGELFF
TGTGCCAGCAGCTTTACTAGCGGGAGTGGGGAGCTGTTTTTT
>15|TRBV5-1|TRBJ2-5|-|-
CASSLWGGLRKEQYF
TGCGCCAGCAGCTTGTGGGGCGGCCTGCGGAAAGAGCAGTACTTC
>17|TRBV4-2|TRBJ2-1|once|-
CASSFPGRGSSYNEQFF
TGTGCCAGCAGCTTCCCGGGTCGGGGAAGCTCCTACAATGAGCAGTTCTTC
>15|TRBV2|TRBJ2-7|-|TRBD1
CASRAGTGGIYEQYF
TGTGCCAGCAGAGCCGGGACAGGGGGAATTTACGAGCAGTACTTC
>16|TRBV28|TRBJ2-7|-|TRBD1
CASSFSSDRGLYEQYF
TGTGCCAGCAGTTTCTCTTCGGACAGGGGGCTCTACGAGCAGTACTTC
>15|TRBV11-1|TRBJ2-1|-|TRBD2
CASSQGLAENNEQFF
TGTGCCAGCAGCCAGGGACTAGCGGAGAACAATGAGCAGTTCTTC
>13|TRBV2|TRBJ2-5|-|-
CASSFGYQETQYF
TGTGCCAGCAGTTTCGGGTACCAAGAGACCCAGTACTTC
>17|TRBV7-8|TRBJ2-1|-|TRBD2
CASSLVPSSGSTGEQFF
TGTGCCAGCAGCTTAGTCCCCTCTAGCGGGAGTACTGGTGAGCAGTTCTTC
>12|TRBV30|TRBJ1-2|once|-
CAWSSSSERYTF
TGTGCCTGGAGTAGTAGCAGCGAGCGCTACACCTTC
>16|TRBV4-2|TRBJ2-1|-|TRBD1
CASSQGTVSSYNEQFF
TGTGCCAGCAGCCAGGGGACAGTAAGCTCCTACAATGAGCAGTTCTTC
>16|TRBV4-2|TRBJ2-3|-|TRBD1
CASSQDGTGVADTQYF
TGTGCCAGCAGCCAAGACGGGACAGGGGTTGCGGATACGCAGTATTTT
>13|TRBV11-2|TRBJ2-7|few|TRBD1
CASSRDRGDEQYF
TGTGCCAGCAGCCGGGACAGGGGAGACGAGCAGTACTTC
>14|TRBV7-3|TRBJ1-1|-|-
CASSPLGGDTEAFF
TGTGCCAGCAGCCCCCTGGGGGGGGACACTGAAGCTTTCTTT
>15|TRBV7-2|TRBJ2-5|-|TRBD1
CASSPGQGFQGTQYF
TGTGCCAGCAGCCCGGGACAGGGGTTCCAAGGGACCCAGTACTTC
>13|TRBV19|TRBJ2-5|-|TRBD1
CASGQALQETQYF
TGTGCCAGTGGACAGGCCCTACAAGAGACCCAGTACTTC
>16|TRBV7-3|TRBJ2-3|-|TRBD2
CASSSQGGSGTDTQYF
TGTGCCAGCAGCTCCCAGGGCGGGAGCGGCACAGATACGCAGTATTTT
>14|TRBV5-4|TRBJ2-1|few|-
CASSLHRELNEQFF
TGTGCCAGCAGCTTACACCGGGAGCTTAATGAGCAGTTCTTC
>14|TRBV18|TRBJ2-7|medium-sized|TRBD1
CASSPDRGAVEQYF
TGTGCCAGCTCACCGGACAGGGGAGCGGTCGAGCAGTACTTC
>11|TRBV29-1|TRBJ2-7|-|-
CSVVSGYEQYF
TGCAGCGTTGTTAGCGGCTACGAGCAGTACTTC
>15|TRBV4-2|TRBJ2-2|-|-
CASSSRTVNTGELFF
TGTGCCAGCAGCTCTCGGACTGTAAACACCGGGGAGCTGTTTTTT
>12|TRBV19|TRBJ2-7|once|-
CASTNRFGEQYF
TGTGCCAGTACGAACAGGTTCGGCGAGCAGTACTTC
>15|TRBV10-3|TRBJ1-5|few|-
CAISESEGGKRAQHF
TGTGCCATCAGTGAGTCGGAAGGGGGAAAAAGAGCCCAGCATTTT
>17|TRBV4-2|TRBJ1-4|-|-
CASSQDVSEGWYEKLFF
TGTGCCAGCAGCCAAGATGTCTCCGAGGGTTGGTATGAAAAACTGTTTTTT
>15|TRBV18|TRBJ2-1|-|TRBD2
CASSSTSGRYNEQFF
TGTGCCAGCTCATCGACTAGCGGGAGATACAATGAGCAGTTCTTC
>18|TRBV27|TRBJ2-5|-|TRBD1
CASSVLPGQAGHQETQYF
TGTGCCAGCAGTGTACTTCCTGGACAGGCGGGCCATCAAGAGACCCAGTACTTC